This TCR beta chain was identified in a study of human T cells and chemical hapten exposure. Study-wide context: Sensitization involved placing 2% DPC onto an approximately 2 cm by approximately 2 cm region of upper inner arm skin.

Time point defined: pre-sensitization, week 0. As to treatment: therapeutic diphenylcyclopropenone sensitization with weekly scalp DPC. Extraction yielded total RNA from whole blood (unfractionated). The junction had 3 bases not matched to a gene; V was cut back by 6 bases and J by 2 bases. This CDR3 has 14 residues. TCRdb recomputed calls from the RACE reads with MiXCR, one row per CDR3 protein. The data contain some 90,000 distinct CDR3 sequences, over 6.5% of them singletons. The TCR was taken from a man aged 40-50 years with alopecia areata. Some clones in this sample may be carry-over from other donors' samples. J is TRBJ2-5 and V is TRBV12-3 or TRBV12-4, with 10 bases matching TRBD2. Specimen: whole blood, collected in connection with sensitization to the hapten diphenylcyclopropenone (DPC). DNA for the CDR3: TGTGCCAGCAGAAAACTAGCGGGACAAGAGACCCAGTACTTC. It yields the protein CASRKLAGQETQYF.